This section outlines one T cell receptor beta chain sequence together with its context. Its antigen is unknown. There are no base qualities to consult, and no much larger clone falls within one base. Patients with autoimmune disease history or receiving systemic immunosuppression were excluded from the trial. Peripheral blood for TCR sequencing was drawn from every dose cohort at baseline, at cycle 4 day 1 and at cycle 7 day 1. The samples were drawn from a first-in-human, open-label, multicenter phase I dose-escalation trial of ivuxolimab. Adults with locally advanced or metastatic melanoma, renal cell carcinoma, hepatocellular carcinoma or head and neck squamous cell carcinoma were enrolled in the trial. Before TCR sequencing, CD4+ T cells and CD8+ T cells were sorted from peripheral blood as separate populations. To sequence the TCRbeta CDR3 region, genomic DNA was isolated from the sorted cells. The immunoSEQ Assay was used to sequence the TCRbeta CDR3 regions. What TCRdb holds here is the immuneACCESS table cut down to in-frame rearrangements. Part of the clones is not present; checked against another copy, under half of the missing clones reflect an unresolved V gene, and the others are unexplained. In all, the sample holds tens of thousands of clones, and 75% to 90% of those were seen once. Approximately 2.6% of the sample lies in the top ten.

This sample is part of a study of OX40 agonist ivuxolimab in advanced cancers. Context from the whole study: Ivuxolimab, which targeted the costimulatory receptor OX40 (CD134), was an agonistic, fully human IgG2 monoclonal antibody. In the dose-escalation cohort, roughly 80% of patients were male, and the mean age was roughly 60 years, with a range of about 23 to 80. The monotherapy dose-escalation portion (N ≈ 50 patients) of the phase I ivuxolimab trial is reported in the paper. Partial responses were achieved by three dose-escalation patients, of whom one had hepatocellular carcinoma and two had cutaneous melanoma. Among the roughly 54 dose-escalation patients, about 20 had hepatocellular carcinoma, 15 or so melanoma, 9 renal cell carcinoma and 9 head and neck cancer. Peripheral TCRbeta sequencing aimed to test whether ivuxolimab altered TCR sequence diversity and caused clonal T-cell expansion. Patients were allowed to have had prior anti-PD-1, anti-PD-L1 or anti-CTLA-4 therapy, and approximately 40% of the dose-escalation patients had been treated with checkpoint inhibitors. Intravenous ivuxolimab was administered to patients every 2 weeks at six dose levels: 0.01, 0.1, 0.3, 1.5, 3 and 10 mg/kg. Points the paper makes about the study in general: Low levels of normalized T-cell clonal expansion were also shown by some nonresponding patients. At doses from 0.1 to 3.0 mg/kg, clonal expansion was seen in both CD4+ and CD8+ blood T cells between baseline and week 6. In the 0.1-3.0 mg/kg groups, partial responders had among the lowest normalized peripheral clonal expansion, particularly in CD8+ T cells. After ivuxolimab, CD8+ T cells had more expanded clones than CD4+ T cells on average. The antigen specificity of the clonally expanded peripheral T cells was not determined.

For CDR1 and CDR2, the germline V gene lists SNHLY and FYNNEI. The CDR3 runs 13 amino acids, cysteine and phenylalanine included. The only DNA kept is the CDR3, 39 bases in frame from the first base. V trim: 7 bases; J trim: 6 bases; unmatched bases: 5. This receptor was identified in an adult with an advanced solid tumor such as melanoma, head and neck, liver or kidney cancer. Sequencing used CD4+ or CD8+ T cells sorted from blood, obtained in a trial of the OX40 agonist ivuxolimab. The V and J genes are TRBV2 and TRBJ2-1; TRBD1 fits 8 bases in the junction. The DNA sequence is TGTGCCAGCACCCGACAGGGGTCCAATGAGCAGTTCTTC. The resulting protein is CASTRQGSNEQFF.